The rows below give T cell receptor beta chains drawn from one sample of a study of blood T cell repertoires in COVID-19. The data were produced by immunoSEQ multiplex PCR, yet TCRdb's version contains in-frame clones alone and is incomplete. The table records 65,000 to 75,000 clones, 91% of them present only once. The sequencing input was peripheral blood. The source of these receptors is a human donor with active COVID-19. The donor label of this sample is uncertain. Each CDR3 is given without its conserved first and last residue.

v_call,cdr3_aa
TRBV4-3,ASSQDTLGRRSSGANVLT
TRBV10-2,ASSARQLTGELF
TRBV30,AWSLRQGTEAF
TRBV28,ASSPGQGYTYEQY
TRBV4-3,ASSQGRPYEQY
TRBV7-8,ASSLHSNQPQH
TRBV6-7,ASSQPTTGKAYEQY
TRBV5-8,ASSTWSRQGGGYT
TRBV18,ASSPQRQGSGANVLT
TRBV5-4,ASSSGTGPYGYT
TRBV25-1,ASSDLGHSNTEAF
TRBV25-1,ASSPLAGGPYEQY
TRBV6-5,ASSYRGQANYEQY
TRBV28,ASSFGGNQPQH
TRBV18,ASSFNSNQPQH
TRBV18,ASSTHSISSYNSPLH
TRBV6-5,ASKKQGSMNTEAF
TRBV2,ASSENRGLAQNTQY
TRBV11-2,ASSLAPSGAQETQY
TRBV24-1,ATSDGTGGRTDTQY
TRBV7-2,ASSFGTGQAF
TRBV7-2,ASSPRGTSFTGELF
TRBV2,ASTEWETQY
TRBV18,ASSPVLAGGMYGYEQY
TRBV9,ASSVTGDSGNTIY
TRBV5-4,ASSLGPNSNQPQH
TRBV3-1/TRBV3-2,ASSQGLAGYNEQF
TRBV6-5,ASTRGPPNEQF
TRBV9,ASSGLASGETQY
TRBV28,ASSSDRRAYEQY
TRBV2,ASSEVGGGTEQY
TRBV7-8,ASSLPPTVGETQY
TRBV28,ASIQSGEKLF
TRBV13,ASSLGGLAGWGEQY
TRBV11-3,ASSKDSSYNEQF
TRBV11-2,ASSLDLAGSYEQY
TRBV5-6,ASSQYRGPGELF
TRBV19,ASSGGTVKSNQPQH
TRBV10-3,AISEGVGSEAF
TRBV7-2,ASSSGTVDYGYT